The 17 T cell receptor beta chains presented below share a single source sample, sequenced in a study of blood T cell repertoires in COVID-19. The protocol was immunoSEQ multiplex PCR, while the TCRdb copy is restricted to in-frame clones and leaves out a portion. The sample comprises nearly 30,000 clones, about 88% of which are singletons, and 9.9% rests with the top ten. Sequenced: peripheral blood. The receptor set was obtained from a human donor in a cohort sampled during active COVID-19.

V and J are TRBV18 and TRBJ2-5, with D possibly TRBD2 on 5 matching bases. V lost 2 bases and J 7 bases, leaving 5 bases between the germline ends. CDR3 length: 11 amino acids. The germline V gene has CDR1 KGHSH and CDR2 LQKENI. The CDR3 spells CASSPSGTQYF. In nucleotides, the CDR3 is TGTGCCAGCTCACCAAGCGGGACCCAGTACTTC.

The chain employs TRBV6-6 and TRBJ2-5, with 8 positions matching TRBD1. Germline CDR1 is MNHNY and CDR2 is SVGAGI (reference sequence). The length of the CDR3 is 15 residues. The V segment lost 4 bases and the J segment 5 bases; nucleotides outside the gene matches: 9. DNA for the CDR3: TGTGCCAGCAGTTCCGACAGGGGACGAAGGGAGACCCAGTACTTC. It codes for CASSSDRGRRETQYF.

The chain couples TRBV28 to TRBJ2-7; 8 bases match TRBD2. The CDR3 loop spans 14 amino acids. Germline CDR1 is MDHEN and CDR2 is SYDVKM. V lost 2 bases, J lost 3 bases, and 3 bases stayed unmatched. CDR3 in amino acids: CASSLAGGHYEQYF. CDR3 nucleotides: TGTGCCAGCAGTTTAGCGGGGGGCCACTACGAGCAGTACTTC.

The chain employs TRBV7-9 and TRBJ2-5; 8 bases are shared with TRBD2. The germline CDR1 and CDR2 sequences are SEHNR and FQNEAQ (reference sequence). The CDR3 loop spans 14 amino acids. The V segment lost 4 bases and the J segment 4 bases; nucleotides outside the gene matches: 5. The CDR3 loop reads CASSSSGGRETQYF. DNA of the CDR3: TGTGCCAGCAGCTCAAGCGGGGGTAGAGAGACCCAGTACTTC.

The chain combines TRBV7-9 with TRBJ2-3; 9 bases line up with TRBD1. With V trimmed by 5 bases and J by 6 bases, 6 bases remained unmatched. The CDR3 is 14 amino acids. Per the germline V gene, CDR1 is SEHNR and CDR2 is FQNEAQ (reference sequence). Here the CDR3 reads CASSGQGRSDTQYF. As DNA, the CDR3 is TGTGCCAGCAGCGGACAGGGGAGGTCGGATACGCAGTATTTT.

The rearrangement joins TRBV6-5 to TRBJ1-2; 7 bases line up with TRBD1. This CDR3 is built from 13 residues. Germline V CDR1 and CDR2: MNHEY, SVGAGI. V gave up 7 bases and J gave up 4 bases; unmatched junction bases: 6. CDR3 loop: CASTRQGVYGYTF. Written as DNA, the CDR3 is TGTGCCAGCACCCGACAGGGAGTCTATGGCTACACCTTC.

This chain's CDR3 is CASSIGTMDTQYF. The CDR3, as DNA: TGTGCCAGCAGCATTGGGACTATGGATACGCAGTATTTT. This sequence joins TRBV7-8 and TRBJ2-3; 7 nucleotides align to TRBD2. The CDR3 has 13 residues. Germline assignment: CDR1 SGHVS and CDR2 FQNEAQ. V lost 5 bases to trimming and J lost 6 bases; unmatched junction nucleotides: 5.

The V gene is TRBV19, the J gene TRBJ2-3; D may be TRBD1 (6 bases). Trimming removed 5 bases from V and 0 bases from J, with 12 bases in between. The CDR3 covers 15 residues. Germline V gene lookup returns CDR1 LNHDA and CDR2 SQIVND (reference sequence). CDR3 in amino acids: CASSSGQISTDTQYF. The CDR3 DNA reads as TGTGCCAGTAGTTCCGGACAGATTAGCACAGATACGCAGTATTTT.

The chain has TRBV3-1 (or the pseudogene TRBV3-2) and TRBJ2-1; the match to TRBD2 covers 10 bases. Trimming took 0 bases from V and 7 from J; bases not matched to a gene: 9. Germline-derived CDR1 and CDR2 are LGHDT and YNNKEL (reference sequence). The CDR3 is 17 residues long. CDR3 DNA: TGTGCCAGCAGCCAAGACCGGGGTAGCGGGGGGTGGAATGAGCAGTTCTTC. Its translation: CASSQDRGSGGWNEQFF.

The chain links TRBV6-6 to TRBJ2-2; weak D call: TRBD1 (6 bases). Trimming stripped 0 bases from V and 7 bases from J, with 12 bases between. CDR1 and CDR2 (germline): MNHNY, SVGAGI (reference sequence). This CDR3 spans 15 amino acids. Here the CDR3 DNA reads TGTGCCAGCAGTTACTCGAGGCAGGGGAACGGGGAGCTGTTTTTT. It yields the protein CASSYSRQGNGELFF.

The V call is TRBV6-5, the J call TRBJ1-6; weak D call: TRBD1 (6 bases). This CDR3 has 13 residues. V was cut by 6 bases and J by 7 bases, with 10 bases left in between. Germline-derived CDR1 and CDR2 are MNHEY and SVGAGI. The CDR3 DNA sequence: TGTGCCAGCAGAAGGACAGCCAATTCACCCCTCCACTTT. Amino acids: CASRRTANSPLHF.

The chain links TRBV4-3 to TRBJ1-5, with a tentative D call TRBD1 (6 bases). Trimming stripped 3 bases from V and 2 bases from J, with 8 bases between. The CDR3 has 14 amino acids. Germline lookup yields CDR1 LGHNA and CDR2 YSLEER. In DNA, the CDR3 is TGCGCCAGCAGCCAGGACAGCCGCAATCAGCCCCAGCATTTT. Translation gives CASSQDSRNQPQHF.

The chain has TRBV18 and TRBJ1-3, with 7 bases aligning to TRBD1. Germline V gives CDR1 KGHSH, CDR2 LQKENI. Trimming cost V 6 bases and J 0 bases; bases outside gene matches: 11. The CDR3 totals 17 residues. CDR3 nucleotide sequence: TGTGCCAGCTCTCCTCCCGACAGGGCCAGCTCTGGAAACACCATATATTTT. Translating gives CASSPPDRASSGNTIYF.

The rearrangement links TRBV5-6 to TRBJ2-3; the D gene is possibly TRBD2 (6 bases). Germline V gives CDR1 SGHDT, CDR2 YYEEEE. The CDR3 sequence is 18 residues long. The V gene lost 4 bases and the J gene lost 2 bases, with 23 bases spanning the gap. The CDR3 spells CASSRRPGSGGNTDTQYF. The CDR3 nucleotides are TGTGCCAGCAGCCGTCGGCCAGGTAGCGGAGGAAACACAGATACGCAGTATTTT.

The chain recombines TRBV5-6 with TRBJ2-3, with a tentative D call TRBD2 (6 bases). Germline CDR1 reads SGHDT; CDR2 reads YYEEEE. The CDR3 has 15 amino acids. Trimming pared 4 bases from V and 5 bases from J, leaving 17 bases between. The CDR3 protein is CASSPRGGEVDTQYF. The CDR3 DNA follows: TGTGCCAGCAGCCCCCGGGGCGGGGAAGTAGATACGCAGTATTTT.

The V call is TRBV3-1 (or the pseudogene TRBV3-2), the J call TRBJ2-6; 7 bases fit TRBD2. The trim removed 3 bases at V and 0 bases at J, leaving 11 bases unmatched. The CDR3 is made up of 19 amino acids. Germline V gene data show CDR1 as LGHDT and CDR2 as YNNKEL (reference sequence). CDR3 region: CASSQWLPSGRSGANVLTF. DNA of the CDR3: TGTGCCAGCAGCCAGTGGCTCCCTAGCGGACGCTCTGGGGCCAACGTCCTGACTTTC.

The chain uses TRBV5-4 and TRBJ1-1, with D unclear. Germline V gives CDR1 SGHNT, CDR2 YYREEE (reference sequence). The CDR3 loop spans 13 amino acids. V was pared by 0 bases and J by 1 base, with 4 bases between. The CDR3 sequence is CASSLEQNTEAFF. The CDR3 nucleotides are TGTGCCAGCAGCTTGGAACAGAACACTGAAGCTTTCTTT.